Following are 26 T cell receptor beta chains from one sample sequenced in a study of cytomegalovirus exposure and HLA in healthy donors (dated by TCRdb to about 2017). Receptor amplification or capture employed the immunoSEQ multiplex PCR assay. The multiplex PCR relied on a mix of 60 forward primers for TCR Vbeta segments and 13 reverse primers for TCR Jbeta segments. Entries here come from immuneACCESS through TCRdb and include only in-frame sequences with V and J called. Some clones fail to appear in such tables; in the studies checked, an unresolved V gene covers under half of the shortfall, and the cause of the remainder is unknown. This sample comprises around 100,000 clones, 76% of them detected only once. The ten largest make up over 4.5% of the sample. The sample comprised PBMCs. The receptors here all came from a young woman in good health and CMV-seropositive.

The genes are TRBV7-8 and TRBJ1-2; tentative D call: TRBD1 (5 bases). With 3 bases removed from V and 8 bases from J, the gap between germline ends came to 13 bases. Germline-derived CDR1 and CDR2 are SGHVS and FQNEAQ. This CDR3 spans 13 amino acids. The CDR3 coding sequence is TGTGCCAGCAGCTTTAGCGGGACTCAGGGCTACACCTTC. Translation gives CASSFSGTQGYTF.

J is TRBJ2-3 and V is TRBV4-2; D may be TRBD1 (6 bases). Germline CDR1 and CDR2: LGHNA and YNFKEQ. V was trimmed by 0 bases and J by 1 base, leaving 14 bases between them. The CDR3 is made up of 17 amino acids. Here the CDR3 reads CASSQDLGTMGTDTQYF. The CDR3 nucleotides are TGTGCCAGCAGCCAAGATCTTGGGACAATGGGCACAGATACGCAGTATTTT.

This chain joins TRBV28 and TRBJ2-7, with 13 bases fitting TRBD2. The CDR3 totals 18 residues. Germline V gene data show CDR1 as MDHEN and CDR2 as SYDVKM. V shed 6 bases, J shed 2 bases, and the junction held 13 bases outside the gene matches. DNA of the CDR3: TGTGCCAGCAGCTCCGGACTAGCGGGAGTAAATCTACCCTACGAGCAGTACTTC. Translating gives CASSSGLAGVNLPYEQYF.

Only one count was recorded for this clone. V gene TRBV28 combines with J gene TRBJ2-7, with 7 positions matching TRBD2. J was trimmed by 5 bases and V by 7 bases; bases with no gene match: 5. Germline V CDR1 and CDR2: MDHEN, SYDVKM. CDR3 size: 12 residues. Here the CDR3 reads CASTRGGDEQYF. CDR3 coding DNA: TGTGCCAGCACCCGTGGGGGGGACGAGCAGTACTTC.

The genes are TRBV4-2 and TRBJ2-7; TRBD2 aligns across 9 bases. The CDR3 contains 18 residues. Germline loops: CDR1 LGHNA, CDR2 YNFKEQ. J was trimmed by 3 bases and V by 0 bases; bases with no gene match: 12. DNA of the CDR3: TGTGCCAGCAGCCAAGAATTCGGGCAGGGGCGGGAGGGCTACGAGCAGTACTTC. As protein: CASSQEFGQGREGYEQYF.

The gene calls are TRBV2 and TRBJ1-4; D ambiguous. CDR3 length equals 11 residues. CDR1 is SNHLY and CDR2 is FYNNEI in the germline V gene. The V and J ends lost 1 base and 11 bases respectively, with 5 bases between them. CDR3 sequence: CASSEEEKLFF. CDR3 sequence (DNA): TGTGCCAGCAGTGAAGAGGAGAAACTGTTTTTT. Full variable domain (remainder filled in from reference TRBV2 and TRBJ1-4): EPEVTQTPSHQVTQMGQEVILRCVPISNHLYFYWYRQILGQKVEFLVSFYNNEISEKSEIFDDQFSVERPDGSNFTLKIRSTKLEDSAMYFCASSEEEKLFFGSGTQLSVL.

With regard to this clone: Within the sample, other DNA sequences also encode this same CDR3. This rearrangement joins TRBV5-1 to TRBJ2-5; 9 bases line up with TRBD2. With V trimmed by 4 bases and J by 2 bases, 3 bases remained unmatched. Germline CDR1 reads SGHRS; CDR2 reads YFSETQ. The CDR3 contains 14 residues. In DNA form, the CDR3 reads TGCGCCAGCAGCCTAACTAGCGGGCAAGAGACCCAGTACTTC. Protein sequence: CASSLTSGQETQYF.

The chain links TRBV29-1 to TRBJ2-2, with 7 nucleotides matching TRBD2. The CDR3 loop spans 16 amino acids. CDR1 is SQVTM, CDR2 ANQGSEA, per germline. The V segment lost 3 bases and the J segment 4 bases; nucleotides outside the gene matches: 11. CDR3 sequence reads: CSVDSGTNYFTGELFF. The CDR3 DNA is TGCAGCGTTGACAGTGGGACTAATTACTTCACCGGGGAGCTGTTTTTT.

CDR3 sequence: CASSSYLAGVFYEQYF. Here the CDR3 DNA reads TGTGCCAGCAGTTCCTACCTAGCGGGGGTTTTCTACGAGCAGTACTTC. The chain has TRBV28 and TRBJ2-7; 10 positions match TRBD2. CDR3 length: 16 amino acids. The germline CDR1 and CDR2 sequences are MDHEN and SYDVKM. The J segment lost 3 bases and the V segment lost 4 bases, leaving 9 bases of the junction unmatched.

In DNA form, the CDR3 reads TGTGCCAGCGTCGCGGGACAGCACGTTCGGCCCCAGCATTTT. Residues: CASVAGQHVRPQHF. The V call is TRBV28, the J call TRBJ1-5; 7 nucleotides align to TRBD1. With 8 bases clipped from V and 9 bases from J, the junction kept 13 bases outside the gene matches. CDR3 length: 14 residues. The germline CDR1 and CDR2 sequences are MDHEN and SYDVKM.

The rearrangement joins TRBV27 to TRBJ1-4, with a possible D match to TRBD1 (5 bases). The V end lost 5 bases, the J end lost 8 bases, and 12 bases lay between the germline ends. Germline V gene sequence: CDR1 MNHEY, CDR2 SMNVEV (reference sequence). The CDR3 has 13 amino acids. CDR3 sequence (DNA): TGTGCCAGCAGTACAGGACTAGGGGAAAAACTGTTTTTT. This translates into CASSTGLGEKLFF.

The CDR3 nucleotides read TGTGCCAGCAGAAGCACTAGCGGGAGCCTCGAGCAGTACTTC. As protein: CASRSTSGSLEQYF. The J gene is TRBJ2-7, the V gene TRBV28; 11 positions agree with TRBD2. The CDR3 is 14 residues long. CDR1 MDHEN and CDR2 SYDVKM come from the germline V gene. V dropped 6 bases and J dropped 6; count of bases not matched to a gene: 7.

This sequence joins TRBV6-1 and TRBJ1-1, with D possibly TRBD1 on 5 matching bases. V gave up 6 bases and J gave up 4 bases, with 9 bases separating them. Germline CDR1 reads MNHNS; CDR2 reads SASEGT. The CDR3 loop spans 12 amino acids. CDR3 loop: CASRGGPTEAFF. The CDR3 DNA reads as TGTGCCAGCAGGGGGGGTCCCACTGAAGCTTTCTTT.

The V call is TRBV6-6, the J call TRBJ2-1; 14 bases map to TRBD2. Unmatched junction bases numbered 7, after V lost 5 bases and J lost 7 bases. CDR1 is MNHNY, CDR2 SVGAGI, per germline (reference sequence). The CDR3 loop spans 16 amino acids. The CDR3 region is CASSPRLAGGINEQFF. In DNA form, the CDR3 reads TGTGCCAGCAGTCCCCGACTAGCGGGAGGGATAAATGAGCAGTTCTTC.

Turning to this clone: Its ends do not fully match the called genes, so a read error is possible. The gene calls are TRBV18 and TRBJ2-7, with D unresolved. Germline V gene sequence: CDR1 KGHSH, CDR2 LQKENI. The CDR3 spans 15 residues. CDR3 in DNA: TGTGCCAGCTCACCCGAAAACGAGGTTCATGGCAGAAAGCACTTC. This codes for CASSPENEVHGRKHF.

CDR3 region: CASGLVLLTSGRANEQFF. DNA for the CDR3: TGTGCTAGTGGTTTGGTACTCTTGACTAGCGGGAGGGCAAATGAGCAGTTCTTC. The chain employs TRBV12-5 and TRBJ2-1; the match to TRBD2 covers 14 bases. The CDR3 extends over 18 amino acids. The germline V gene has CDR1 LGHNT and CDR2 FRNRAP. J gave up 7 bases and V 0 bases, and 8 bases lay outside the gene matches.

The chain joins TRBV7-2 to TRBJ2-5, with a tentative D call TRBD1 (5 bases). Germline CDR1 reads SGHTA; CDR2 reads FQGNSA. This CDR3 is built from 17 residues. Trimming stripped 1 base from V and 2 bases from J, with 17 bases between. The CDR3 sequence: CASSLVWGGRTQETQYF. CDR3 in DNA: TGTGCCAGCAGCTTAGTGTGGGGCGGTCGTACTCAAGAGACCCAGTACTTC.

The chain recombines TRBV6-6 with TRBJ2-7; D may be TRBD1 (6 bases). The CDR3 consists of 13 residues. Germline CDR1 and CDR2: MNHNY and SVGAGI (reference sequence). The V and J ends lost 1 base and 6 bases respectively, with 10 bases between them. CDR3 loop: CASSYFDRREQYF. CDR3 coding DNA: TGTGCCAGCAGTTACTTCGACAGGCGCGAGCAGTACTTC.

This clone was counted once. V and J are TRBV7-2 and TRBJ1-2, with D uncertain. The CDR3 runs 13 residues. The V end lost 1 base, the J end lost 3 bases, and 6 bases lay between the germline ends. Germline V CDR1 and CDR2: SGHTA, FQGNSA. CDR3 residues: CASSLGYYYGYTF. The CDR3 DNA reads TGTGCCAGCAGCTTAGGTTATTACTATGGCTACACCTTC.

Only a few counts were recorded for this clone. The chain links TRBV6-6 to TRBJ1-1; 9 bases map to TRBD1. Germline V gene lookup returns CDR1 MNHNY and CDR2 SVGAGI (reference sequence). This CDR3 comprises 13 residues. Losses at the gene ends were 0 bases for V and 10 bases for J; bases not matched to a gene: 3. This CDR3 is CASSYSTGGRAFF. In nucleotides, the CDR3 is TGTGCCAGCAGTTACTCCACAGGGGGCAGAGCTTTCTTT.

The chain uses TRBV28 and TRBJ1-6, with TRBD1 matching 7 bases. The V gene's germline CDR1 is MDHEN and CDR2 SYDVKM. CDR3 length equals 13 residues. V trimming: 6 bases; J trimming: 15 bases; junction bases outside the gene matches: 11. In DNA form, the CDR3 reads TGTGCCAGCAGATTACAGGGGATCGGTCTCCTCCACTTT. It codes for CASRLQGIGLLHF. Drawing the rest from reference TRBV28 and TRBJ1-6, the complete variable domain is DVKVTQSSRYLVKRTGEKVFLECVQDMDHENMFWYRQDPGLGLRLIYFSYDVKMKEKGDIPEGYSVSREKKERFSLILESASTNQTSMYLCASRLQGIGLLHFGNGTRLTVT.

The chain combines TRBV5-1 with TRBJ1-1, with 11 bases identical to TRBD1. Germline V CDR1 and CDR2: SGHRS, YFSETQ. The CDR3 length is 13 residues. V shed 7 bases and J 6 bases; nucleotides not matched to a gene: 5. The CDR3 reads CASSGQGVAEAFF. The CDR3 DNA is TGCGCCAGCTCGGGACAGGGGGTAGCTGAAGCTTTCTTT.

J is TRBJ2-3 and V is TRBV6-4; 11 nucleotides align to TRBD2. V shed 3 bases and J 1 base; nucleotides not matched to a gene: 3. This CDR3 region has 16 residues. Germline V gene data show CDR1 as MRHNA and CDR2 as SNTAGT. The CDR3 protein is CASSEGTSGGTDTQYF. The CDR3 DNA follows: TGTGCCAGCAGTGAAGGGACTAGCGGAGGCACAGATACGCAGTATTTT.

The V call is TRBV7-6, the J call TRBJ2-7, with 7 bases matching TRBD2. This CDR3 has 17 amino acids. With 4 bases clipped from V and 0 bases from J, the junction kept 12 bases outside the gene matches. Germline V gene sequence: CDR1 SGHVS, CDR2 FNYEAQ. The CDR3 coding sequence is TGTGCCAGCAGCTCGGCTGCGTCGCGGGAGTTCTCCTACGAGCAGTACTTC. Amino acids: CASSSAASREFSYEQYF.

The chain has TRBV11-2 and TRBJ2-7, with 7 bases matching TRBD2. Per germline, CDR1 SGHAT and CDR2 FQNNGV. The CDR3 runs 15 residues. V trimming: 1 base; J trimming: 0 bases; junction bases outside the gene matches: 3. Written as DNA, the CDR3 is TGTGCCAGCAGCTTAGCCGGGGGGAGCTCCTACGAGCAGTACTTC. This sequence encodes CASSLAGGSSYEQYF.

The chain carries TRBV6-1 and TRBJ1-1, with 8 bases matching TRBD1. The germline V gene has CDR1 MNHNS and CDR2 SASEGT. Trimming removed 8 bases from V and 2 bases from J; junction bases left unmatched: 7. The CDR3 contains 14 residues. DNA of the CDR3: TGTGCCAGCTCGACAGGGGTCCTTAACACTGAAGCTTTCTTT. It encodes CASSTGVLNTEAFF.